These 32 T cell receptor beta chains share one sample of origin, sequenced in a study of CXCR3-negative and CXCR3-positive naive CD8 T cells. With UMI labels, 5' RACE was used to prepare the TRB cDNA libraries. TCRdb re-called the 5' RACE reads and shows each CDR3 protein once, DNA omitted. In total, the table holds about 130,000 distinct CDR3 sequences. These receptors have no identified antigens. Study-level points and caveats: Higher TRB CDR3 hydrophobicity marked CXCR3-positive naive cells relative to CXCR3-negative naive cells.

The sequenced sample consisted of naive CXCR3+ CD8+ T cells from blood. Subset here: CD45RO-CCR7+CD27+CD95- naive CD8+ T cells expressing CXCR3 (TNR3+). The receptors derive from a human donor in good health. Some clones in this sample may be carry-over from other donors' samples.

The CDR3 here is CASRRQENSNQPQHF. The chain employs TRBV19 and TRBJ1-5; TCRdb's D gene call, TRBD1, goes unchecked for lack of DNA. The CDR3 extends over 15 amino acids. The V gene's germline CDR1 is LNHDA and CDR2 SQIVND (reference sequence).

J is TRBJ2-1 and V is TRBV11-3. Looked up from germline, CDR1 is SGHNT and CDR2 is YENEEA. This CDR3 is built from 15 residues. The CDR3 here is CASSLGGGAYNEQFF. The complete variable domain, with remaining parts taken from reference TRBV11-3 and TRBJ2-1, reads EAGVVQSPRYKIIEKKQPVAFWCNPISGHNTLYWYLQNLGQGPELLIRYENEEAVDDSQLPKDRFSAERLKGVDSTLKIQPAELGDSAVYLCASSLGGGAYNEQFFGPGTRLTVL.

The chain couples TRBV10-2 to TRBJ2-1. Germline V CDR1 and CDR2: WSHSY, SAAADI. The CDR3 has 14 amino acids. The CDR3 loop is CASSEFSTGNEQFF.

The rearrangement joins TRBV11-2 to TRBJ2-7; TCRdb outputs TRBD2, but without DNA this stays unchecked. The CDR3 consists of 13 residues. CDR1 is SGHAT and CDR2 is FQNNGV in the germline V gene. This CDR3 reads CASSLEGQRLGNF.

The chain employs TRBV7-9 and TRBJ1-5. The CDR3 is 15 residues long. Germline values: CDR1 SEHNR, CDR2 FQNEAQ (reference sequence). The CDR3: CASSLEGEALRPQHF.

This chain uses TRBV19 with TRBJ2-7; with no DNA, the TCRdb D assignment of TRBD1 cannot be verified. This CDR3 region has 13 residues. Germline loops: CDR1 LNHDA, CDR2 SQIVND (reference sequence). CDR3 sequence reads: CASSMGEPYEQYF.

The rearrangement links TRBV4-2 to TRBJ2-7. From germline, CDR1 is LGHNA and CDR2 YNFKEQ. This CDR3 has 13 amino acids. CDR3: CASSQEAGSEQYF.

The chain combines TRBV6-1 with TRBJ1-1. This CDR3 is 15 amino acids long. Germline CDR1 reads MNHNS; CDR2 reads SASEGT. The CDR3 spells CASSPIRPVNTEAFF.

V is TRBV4-1 and J is TRBJ2-5; TCRdb picks TRBD2, but there is no DNA to check that call. Germline V gives CDR1 MGHRA, CDR2 YSYEKL. This CDR3 is built from 15 residues. CDR3 amino acids: CASSLWGAVQETQYF.

This rearrangement joins TRBV4-1 to TRBJ2-7; the D gene TCRdb calls, TRBD1, cannot be checked with no DNA. Germline loops: CDR1 MGHRA, CDR2 YSYEKL. CDR3 length: 15 amino acids. CDR3 in amino acids: CASSQVSGQGIEQYF.

The chain uses TRBV14 and TRBJ2-7; lacking DNA, the TRBD1 call made by TCRdb goes unchecked. Germline V gene sequence: CDR1 SGHDN, CDR2 FVKESK. The CDR3 is 14 residues long. The CDR3 spells CASSLRTGTYEQYF.

CDR3 residues: CATSGEQETQYF. The chain uses TRBV15 and TRBJ2-5. The CDR3 covers 12 residues. Germline CDR1 reads LNHNV; CDR2 reads YYDKDF (reference sequence).

This chain joins TRBV6-2 or TRBV6-3 and TRBJ2-1; TCRdb indicates TRBD1, and absent DNA this call remains unverified. From germline, CDR1 is MNHEY and CDR2 SVGEGT. This CDR3 region has 14 residues. CDR3 in amino acids: CASSQGSSYNEQFF.

The chain carries TRBV30 and TRBJ2-1; without DNA, the TCRdb call of TRBD2 cannot be checked. CDR1 is GTSNPN, CDR2 SVGIG, per germline (reference sequence). CDR3 length equals 11 residues. CDR3 amino acids: CAWSEGREQFF.

This sequence joins TRBV23-1 and TRBJ1-2; TCRdb gives TRBD1 as the D gene, but with no DNA this cannot be confirmed. TRBV23-1 is placed among ORFs of uncertain function. The CDR3 runs 15 residues. The CDR3 spells CANQRPGRTIYGYTF.

CDR3 loop: CASSQGLGYTF. The gene calls are TRBV4-2 and TRBJ1-2. The germline V gene has CDR1 LGHNA and CDR2 YNFKEQ. CDR3 length: 11 amino acids.

The chain carries TRBV9 and TRBJ1-2. Germline V gene data show CDR1 as SGDLS and CDR2 as YYNGEE. The CDR3 extends over 11 amino acids. The CDR3 here is CASSFGDGYTF. Based on the CDR3 plus reference TRBV9 and TRBJ1-2, the full variable domain is DSGVTQTPKHLITATGQRVTLRCSPRSGDLSVYWYQQSLDQGLQFLIQYYNGEERAKGNILERFSAQQFPDLHSELNLSSLELGDSALYFCASSFGDGYTFGSGTRLTVV.

The chain couples TRBV20-1 to TRBJ2-1; there is no DNA to check the TCRdb D call of TRBD1. The CDR3 spans 13 residues. CDR1 is DFQATT, CDR2 SNEGSKA, per germline (reference sequence). The CDR3 reads CSAREGAETEQFF.

The chain recombines TRBV28 with TRBJ1-5. The CDR3 has 14 amino acids. Germline-derived CDR1 and CDR2 are MDHEN and SYDVKM. The CDR3 region is CASSLRQRNQPQHF.

This CDR3 is CAISESDRGNNEQFF. The chain has TRBV10-3 and TRBJ2-1; the TCRdb call, TRBD1, lacks DNA for checking. CDR1 ENHRY and CDR2 SYGVKD come from the germline V gene. The CDR3 is 15 amino acids.

J is TRBJ2-1 and V is TRBV29-1; the D gene TCRdb calls, TRBD2, cannot be checked with no DNA. In germline, CDR1 is SQVTM, CDR2 ANQGSEA. This CDR3 spans 13 amino acids. The CDR3 sequence is CSVGSGSGNEQFF.

The chain couples TRBV6-6 to TRBJ2-5. The germline gives CDR1 MNHNY, CDR2 SVGAGI (reference sequence). The CDR3 sequence is 12 residues long. CDR3 sequence: CASSYSWETQYF.

The chain is built from TRBV5-4 and TRBJ1-1; absent DNA, TCRdb's TRBD1 call cannot be checked. The CDR3 spans 15 residues. CDR1 and CDR2 (germline): SGHNT, YYREEE (reference sequence). CDR3 region: CASSLEGQGLSEAFF.

The CDR3 reads CASSLIMTRGVGELFF. The V and J genes are TRBV5-1 and TRBJ2-2. CDR1 and CDR2 from the germline V gene are SGHRS and YFSETQ. This CDR3 region has 16 residues.

The chain employs TRBV4-1 and TRBJ2-3. Germline V CDR1 and CDR2: MGHRA, YSYEKL. This CDR3 is 12 amino acids long. The CDR3 region is CASSHRTDTQYF.

This chain links TRBV28 with TRBJ2-3. Per the germline V gene, CDR1 is MDHEN and CDR2 is SYDVKM. The CDR3 extends over 13 amino acids. This CDR3 is CASSLYLRDTQYF.

The chain employs TRBV5-1 and TRBJ2-3. The CDR3 spans 15 residues. The germline CDR1 and CDR2 sequences are SGHRS and YFSETQ. CDR3 in amino acids: CASSSQDGSTDTQYF.

This chain joins TRBV2 and TRBJ2-7. The CDR3 loop spans 12 amino acids. CDR1 is SNHLY and CDR2 is FYNNEI in the germline V gene. CDR3 loop: CASSEYSYEQYF.

J is TRBJ2-2 and V is TRBV13. This CDR3 region has 13 residues. Germline CDR1 is PRHDT and CDR2 is FYEKMQ (reference sequence). CDR3 sequence: CASRFTQSGELFF.

The chain joins TRBV29-1 to TRBJ1-1. Looked up from germline, CDR1 is SQVTM and CDR2 is ANQGSEA. The CDR3 is made up of 13 amino acids. CDR3 amino acids: CSVEDLGLGDAFF.

This chain links TRBV13 with TRBJ1-2; TCRdb's D call, TRBD1, is unchecked because there is no DNA. The length of the CDR3 is 13 residues. In germline, CDR1 is PRHDT, CDR2 FYEKMQ (reference sequence). CDR3 sequence: CASSPQGLDGYTF. The variable domain in full, completed from reference TRBV13 and TRBJ1-2, reads AAGVIQSPRHLIKEKRETATLKCYPIPRHDTVYWYQQGPGQDPQFLISFYEKMQSDKGSIPDRFSAQQFSDYHSELNMSSLELGDSALYFCASSPQGLDGYTFGSGTRLTVV.

This chain connects TRBV11-2 to TRBJ2-1; there is no DNA to check the TCRdb D call of TRBD1. This CDR3 contains 16 residues. Germline CDR1 and CDR2: SGHAT and FQNNGV. The CDR3 here is CASSSGGWGLGNEQFF.